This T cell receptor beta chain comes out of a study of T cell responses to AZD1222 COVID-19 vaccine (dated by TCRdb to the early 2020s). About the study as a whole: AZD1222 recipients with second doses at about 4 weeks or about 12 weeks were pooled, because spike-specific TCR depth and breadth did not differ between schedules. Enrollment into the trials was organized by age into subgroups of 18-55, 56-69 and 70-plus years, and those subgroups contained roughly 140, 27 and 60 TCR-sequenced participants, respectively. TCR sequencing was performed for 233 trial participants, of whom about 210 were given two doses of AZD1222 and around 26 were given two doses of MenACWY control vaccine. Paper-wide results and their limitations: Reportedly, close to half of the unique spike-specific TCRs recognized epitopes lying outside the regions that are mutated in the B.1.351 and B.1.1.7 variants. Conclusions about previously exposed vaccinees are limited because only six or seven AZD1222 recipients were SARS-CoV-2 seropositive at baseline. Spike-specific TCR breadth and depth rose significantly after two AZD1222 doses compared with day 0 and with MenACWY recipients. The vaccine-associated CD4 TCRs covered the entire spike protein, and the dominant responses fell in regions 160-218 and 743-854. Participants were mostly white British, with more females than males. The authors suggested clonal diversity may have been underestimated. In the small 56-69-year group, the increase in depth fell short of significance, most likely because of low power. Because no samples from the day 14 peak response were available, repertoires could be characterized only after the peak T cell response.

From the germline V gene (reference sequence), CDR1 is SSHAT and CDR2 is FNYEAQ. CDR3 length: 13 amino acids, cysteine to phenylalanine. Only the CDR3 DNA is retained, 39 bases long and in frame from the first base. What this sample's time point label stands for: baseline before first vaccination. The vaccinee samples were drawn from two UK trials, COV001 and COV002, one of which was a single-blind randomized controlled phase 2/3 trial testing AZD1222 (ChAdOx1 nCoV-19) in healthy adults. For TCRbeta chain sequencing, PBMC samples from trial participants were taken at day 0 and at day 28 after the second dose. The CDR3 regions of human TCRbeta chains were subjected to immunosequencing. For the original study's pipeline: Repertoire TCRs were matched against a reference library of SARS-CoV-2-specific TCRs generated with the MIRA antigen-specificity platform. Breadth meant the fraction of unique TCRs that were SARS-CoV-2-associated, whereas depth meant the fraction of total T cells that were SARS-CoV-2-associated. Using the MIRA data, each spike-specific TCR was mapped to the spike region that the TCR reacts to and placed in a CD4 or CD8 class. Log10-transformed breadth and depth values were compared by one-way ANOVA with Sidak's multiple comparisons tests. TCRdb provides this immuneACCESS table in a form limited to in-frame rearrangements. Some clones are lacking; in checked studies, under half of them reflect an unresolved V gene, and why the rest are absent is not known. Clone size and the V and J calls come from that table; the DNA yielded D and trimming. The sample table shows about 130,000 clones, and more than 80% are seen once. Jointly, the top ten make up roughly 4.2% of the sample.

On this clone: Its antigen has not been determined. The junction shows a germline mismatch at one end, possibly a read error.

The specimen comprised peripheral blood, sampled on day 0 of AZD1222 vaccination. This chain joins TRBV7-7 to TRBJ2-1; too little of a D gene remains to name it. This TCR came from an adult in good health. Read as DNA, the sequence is TGTGCTAGCAGCGCAGCCCCGGACAATGAGCAGTTCTTC. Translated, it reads CASSAAPDNEQFF.